This T cell receptor beta chain was sequenced in a study of T cells in women clearing cervical HPV infection. Cervical HPV DNA detected by MY09/MY11 PCR, typed by dot-blot. As for this clone: Its antigen is undetermined. At the DNA level, this CDR3 is encoded by other sequences in the same sample as well.

Study results and caveats: T-cell numbers per sample were unknown and may explain richness differences.

Data came from immunoSEQ multiplex PCR; TCRdb stores just in-frame clones and leaves some out. In all, the sample yields about 35,000 clones. The receptor's source is a woman aged 18-70 years with a cervical HPV16 infection that either progressed to CIN3+ or cleared (not recorded which). Material: blood buffy coat.

CDR3 residues: CSAKGQGGSPLHF. CDR3 DNA, as far as it was read: TGCAGTGCTAAGGGACAGGGCGGATCACCC. The V gene is TRBV20-1, the J gene TRBJ1-6; 9 bases are a match to TRBD1. The observed sequence ends 3 residues before the CDR3 terminus, with the missing tail filled in from the germline J gene. With V trimmed by 4 bases and J by 10 bases, 5 bases remained unmatched. The CDR3 spans 13 residues. Per germline, CDR1 DFQATT and CDR2 SNEGSKA (reference sequence).